The clone carrying this T cell receptor (beta chain) was recorded at least ten times. Its target is unknown. These data belong to a study of early T cells in non-severe SARS-CoV-2 infection. About the research overall: The study sequenced bulk RNA from unsorted whole blood, with chains unpaired.

The length of the CDR3 is 14 residues. The V and J ends lost 4 bases and 6 bases, in that order; junction bases with no gene match: 4. The germline V gene has CDR1 LGHNA and CDR2 YNFKEQ. Study-wide results and caveats: Clonotype matching in VDJdb favored anti-spike CD8 responses and did not capture private and CD4 specificities.

Each single cDNA molecule received a unique molecular identifier. One entry per CDR3 protein, called by TCRdb with MiXCR from the 5' RACE reads. The data show around 61,000 distinct CDR3 sequences, with over 12% seen just once and roughly 3.9% held by the top ten. The rearrangement uses TRBV4-2 and TRBJ2-1, with 9 nucleotides matching TRBD2. The clonotype comes from an adult who was a healthcare worker with PCR-confirmed SARS-CoV-2 infection or an uninfected control (not recorded which). The starting material was whole blood, obtained at baseline. CDR3 loop: CASSRGGVSNEQFF. CDR3 coding DNA: TGTGCCAGCAGCCGCGGGGGGGTTTCCAATGAGCAGTTCTTC.